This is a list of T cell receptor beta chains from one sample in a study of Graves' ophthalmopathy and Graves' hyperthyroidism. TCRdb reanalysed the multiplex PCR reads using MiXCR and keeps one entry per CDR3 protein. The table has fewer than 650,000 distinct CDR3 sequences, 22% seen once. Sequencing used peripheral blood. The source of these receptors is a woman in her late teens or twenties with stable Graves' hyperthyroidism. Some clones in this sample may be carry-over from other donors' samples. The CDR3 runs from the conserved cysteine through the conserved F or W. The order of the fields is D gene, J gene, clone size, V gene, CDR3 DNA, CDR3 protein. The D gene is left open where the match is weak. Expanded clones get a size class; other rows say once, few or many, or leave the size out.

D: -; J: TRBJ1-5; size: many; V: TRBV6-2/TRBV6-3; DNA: TGTGCCAGCGGGCCTGCTCAGCCCCAGCATTTT; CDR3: CASGPAQPQHF
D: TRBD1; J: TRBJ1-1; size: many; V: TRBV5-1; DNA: TGCGCCAGCAGCCCTTTCACAGGGGGTATGAACACTGAAGCTTTCTTT; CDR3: CASSPFTGGMNTEAFF
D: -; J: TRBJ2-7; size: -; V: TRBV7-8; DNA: TGTGCCAGCAGCTCCCGGAGCGACAGAACCTACGAGCAGTACTTC; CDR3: CASSSRSDRTYEQYF
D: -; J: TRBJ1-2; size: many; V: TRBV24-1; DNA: TGTGCCACCAGTCCGGGAAGCTATGGCTACACCTTC; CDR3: CATSPGSYGYTF
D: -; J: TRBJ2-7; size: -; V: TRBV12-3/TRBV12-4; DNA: TGTGCCAGCAGTGCCCCCTTTGGCTTCTACGAGCAGTACTTC; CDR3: CASSAPFGFYEQYF
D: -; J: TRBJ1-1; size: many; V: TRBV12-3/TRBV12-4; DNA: TGTGCCAGCAGTTTAGCGCCCGCCCTAAAAGCTTTCTTT; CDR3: CASSLAPALKAFF
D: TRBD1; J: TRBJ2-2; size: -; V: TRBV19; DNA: TGTGCCAGTTCGGCCAGGACAGGGAACACCGGGGAGCTGTTTTTT; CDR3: CASSARTGNTGELFF
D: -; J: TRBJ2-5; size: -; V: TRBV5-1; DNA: TGCGCCAGCAGCTTGGGGGCGGTGGGACAAGAGACCCAGTACTTC; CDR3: CASSLGAVGQETQYF
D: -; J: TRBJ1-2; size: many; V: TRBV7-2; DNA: TGTGCCAGCAGCTTAGGGAGAGAGGGCCCATATGGCTACACCTTC; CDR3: CASSLGREGPYGYTF
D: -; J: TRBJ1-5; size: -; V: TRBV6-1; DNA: TGTGCCAGCAGTGAAGCCTTAGGGAGGGGAAATCAGCCCCAGCATTTT; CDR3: CASSEALGRGNQPQHF
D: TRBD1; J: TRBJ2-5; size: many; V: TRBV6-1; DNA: TGTGCCAGCAGTGTGACAGGGAGTGAGACCCAGTACTTC; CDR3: CASSVTGSETQYF
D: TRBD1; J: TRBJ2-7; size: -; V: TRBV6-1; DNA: TGTGCCAGCTGCAGGGACAGGGCCTACGAGCAGTACTTC; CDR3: CASCRDRAYEQYF
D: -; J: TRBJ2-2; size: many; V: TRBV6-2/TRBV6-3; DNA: TGTGCCAGCAAAGGGGGGCGGAATACCGGGGAGCTGTTTTTT; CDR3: CASKGGRNTGELFF
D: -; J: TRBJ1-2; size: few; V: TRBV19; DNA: TGTGCCAGTACACCAAACAAAAACTATGGCTACACCTTC; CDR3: CASTPNKNYGYTF
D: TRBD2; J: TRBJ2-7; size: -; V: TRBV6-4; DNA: TGTGCCAGCCCCAGCGGGGAGTTCGACTACGAGCAGTACTTC; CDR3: CASPSGEFDYEQYF
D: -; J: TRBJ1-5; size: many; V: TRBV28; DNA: TGTGCCAGCAGTACCCCCAATCAGCCCCAGCATTTT; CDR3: CASSTPNQPQHF
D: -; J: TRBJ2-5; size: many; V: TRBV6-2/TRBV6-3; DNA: TGTGCCAGCAGTTACGGAGGGGCAGCAGAGACCCAGTACTTC; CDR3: CASSYGGAAETQYF
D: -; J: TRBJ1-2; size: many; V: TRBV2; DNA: TGTGCCAGCAGCGCCACTCGAGGGGCAGGAGTACGCTATGGCTACACCTTC; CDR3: CASSATRGAGVRYGYTF
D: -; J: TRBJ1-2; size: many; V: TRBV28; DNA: TGTGCCAGCAGTCGGACTAACTATGGCTACACCTTC; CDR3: CASSRTNYGYTF
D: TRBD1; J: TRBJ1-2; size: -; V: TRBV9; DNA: TGTGCCAGCAGCGTAGCCCGCCAGGGGGGCCTTTATGGCTACACCTTC; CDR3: CASSVARQGGLYGYTF
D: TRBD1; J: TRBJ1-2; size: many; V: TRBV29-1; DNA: TGCAGCGTTGAAGGACAGGGGAGATATGGCTACACCTTC; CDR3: CSVEGQGRYGYTF
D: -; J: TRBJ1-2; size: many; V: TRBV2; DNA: TGTGCCAGCAGGTCCTTTTTTGGCTACACCTTC; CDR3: CASRSFFGYTF
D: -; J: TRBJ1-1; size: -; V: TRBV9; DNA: TGTGCCAGCAGCGTAGACCCGGACACTGAAGCTTTCTTT; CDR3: CASSVDPDTEAFF